One and the same sample provided the 4 T cell receptor beta chains below, sequenced in a study of T cell repertoires in cytomegalovirus infection. TCRdb re-called the reads through MiXCR, storing one row per CDR3 protein. The table shows around 200,000 distinct CDR3 sequences, with about a sixth occurring only once. Specimen: CD8+ T cells from PBMCs. Receptor source: a human donor in good health (CMV status not recorded). Some clones in this sample may be carry-over from other donors' samples.

The sample holds a few counts of this clonotype. This chain connects TRBV25-1 to TRBJ2-5; tentatively, D is TRBD2 (5 bases). Germline V CDR1 and CDR2: MGHDK, SYGVNS. Deletions cut 7 bases from V and 2 bases from J, with 14 bases between. This CDR3 is built from 14 residues. The CDR3: CASKREGHQETQYF. In DNA form, the CDR3 reads TGTGCCAGCAAGCGTGAGGGTCATCAAGAGACCCAGTACTTC.

This rearrangement joins TRBV7-6 to TRBJ2-1, with D hard to call. Trimming stripped 5 bases from V and 7 bases from J, with 9 bases between. Germline CDR1 reads SGHVS; CDR2 reads FNYEAQ. The CDR3 spans 12 residues. This CDR3 is CASSHLGNEQFF. The CDR3 DNA reads TGTGCCAGCAGCCACCTGGGAAATGAGCAGTTCTTC.

This clonotype was seen a single time. This chain uses TRBV5-3 with TRBJ2-4, with D perhaps matching TRBD2 (5 bases). TRBV5-3 is flagged as an ORF with uncertain function. This CDR3 has 13 residues. Trimming shortened V by 8 bases and J by 4 bases, and 13 bases separated the two germline ends. The CDR3 nucleotides read TGTGCCAGCATCTCAACGGGGAAAAACATTCAGTACTTC. It codes for CASISTGKNIQYF.

The chain employs TRBV2 and TRBJ1-2; no definite D call. The CDR3 is 12 amino acids. The germline V and J ends were trimmed by 8 bases and 6 bases, with 13 bases remaining between them. CDR1 and CDR2 from the germline V gene are SNHLY and FYNNEI. The CDR3 region has the DNA TGTGCCAGCCTTACCGGACGAGATGGCTACACCTTC. It codes for CASLTGRDGYTF.